The 10 T cell receptor beta chains reported below all come from one sample, sequenced in a study of early T cells in non-severe SARS-CoV-2 infection. Each CDR3 protein is one row after TCRdb ran MiXCR on the 5' RACE reads. Among 50,000 to 60,000 distinct CDR3 sequences listed, 8.5% to 10% were seen once. The specimen was whole blood, collected at baseline. These receptors were taken from an adult who was a healthcare worker with PCR-confirmed SARS-CoV-2 infection or an uninfected control (not recorded which).

This clonotype was recorded many times. This sequence joins TRBV29-1 and TRBJ2-2, with a tentative D call TRBD1 (6 bases). This CDR3 has 13 amino acids. Looked up from germline, CDR1 is SQVTM and CDR2 is ANQGSEA. V was shortened by 4 bases and J by 7 bases, with 13 bases between the two germline ends. CDR3 nucleotide sequence: TGCAGCGTTGCGGCAGGGGCCGTCGGGGAGCTGTTTTTT. The encoded protein is CSVAAGAVGELFF.

At least ten counts were recorded for this clonotype. In DNA form, the CDR3 reads TGTGCCACCATGGCAAAGAACCCGGGACTAGCGGGGACCGGGGAGCTGTTTTTT. Translating gives CATMAKNPGLAGTGELFF. This chain joins TRBV24-1 and TRBJ2-2; 13 bases agree with TRBD2. The CDR3 length is 18 residues. Germline loops: CDR1 KGHDR, CDR2 SFDVKD. V was pared by 8 bases and J by 5 bases, with 13 bases of the junction left unmatched.

The genes are TRBV3-1 and TRBJ2-6; D call uncertain. CDR1 is LGHDT and CDR2 is YNNKEL in the germline V gene (reference sequence). The CDR3 contains 15 residues. Trimming stripped 4 bases from V and 0 bases from J, with 7 bases between. The CDR3 bases are TGTGCCAGCAGCCCCACTTCCTCTGGGGCCAACGTCCTGACTTTC. It is translated as CASSPTSSGANVLTF.

This sequence joins TRBV7-9 and TRBJ1-6, with D unclear. CDR1 is SEHNR and CDR2 is FQNEAQ in the germline V gene (reference sequence). V shed 5 bases and J shed 10 bases, with 9 bases lying between them. This CDR3 comprises 12 residues. Here the CDR3 DNA reads TGTGCCAGCAGCCCCCCCCGCTCACCCCTCCACTTT. This gives the protein CASSPPRSPLHF.

This clonotype was detected ten times or more. V usage is TRBV11-3 and J usage is TRBJ1-3; D call uncertain. The CDR3 has 14 amino acids. V lost 3 bases to trimming and J lost 4 bases, with 10 bases between them. Germline V CDR1 and CDR2: SGHNT, YENEEA. CDR3 nucleotide sequence: TGTGCCAGCAGCTTTTCCGGGCTGGGAAACACCATATATTTT. Translation: CASSFSGLGNTIYF.

This clonotype was picked up many times. The chain is built from TRBV7-3 and TRBJ2-7, with D tentatively TRBD1 (5 bases). CDR3 length: 13 amino acids. Trimming stripped 0 bases from V and 6 bases from J, with 9 bases between. CDR1 is SGHTA and CDR2 is FQGTGA in the germline V gene. The CDR3 DNA reads as TGTGCCAGCAGCTTAACTGGGGCCAGCGAGCAGTACTTC. Protein sequence: CASSLTGASEQYF. The complete variable domain, with remaining parts taken from reference TRBV7-3 and TRBJ2-7, reads GAGVSQTPSNKVTEKGKYVELRCDPISGHTALYWYRQSLGQGPEFLIYFQGTGAADDSGLPNDRFFAVRPEGSVSTLKIQRTERGDSAVYLCASSLTGASEQYFGPGTRLTVT.

This clonotype was observed at least ten times. This chain links TRBV18 with TRBJ2-7; tentatively, D is TRBD1 (5 bases). The length of the CDR3 is 13 residues. V lost 2 bases and J lost 2, with 7 bases in between. Germline values: CDR1 KGHSH, CDR2 LQKENI. The CDR3 sequence: CASSPSGTYEQYF. CDR3 coding DNA: TGTGCCAGCTCACCATCAGGGACCTACGAGCAGTACTTC.

This clonotype was seen at least ten times. This chain connects TRBV18 to TRBJ1-2, with D possibly TRBD1 on 5 matching bases. Deletions cut 3 bases from V and 4 bases from J, with 12 bases between. This CDR3 is built from 14 residues. Germline V gene lookup returns CDR1 KGHSH and CDR2 LQKENI. The CDR3: CASSPGRDGYGYTF. DNA of the CDR3: TGTGCCAGCTCACCCGGCCGGGACGGCTATGGCTACACCTTC. The full variable domain, rest sourced from reference TRBV18 and TRBJ1-2, is NAGVMQNPRHLVRRRGQEARLRCSPMKGHSHVYWYRQLPEEGLKFMVYLQKENIIDESGMPKERFSAEFPKEGPSILRIQQVVRGDSAAYFCASSPGRDGYGYTFGSGTRLTVV.

This clonotype was observed a few times. The chain's CDR3 is CAISVSHGTSGKKVTQYF. CDR3 nucleotides: TGTGCCATATCAGTGAGCCATGGGACTAGCGGGAAAAAGGTGACCCAGTACTTC. The V gene is TRBV10-3, the J gene TRBJ2-5, with TRBD2 identical over 13 bases. This CDR3 has 18 amino acids. Trimming cost V 9 bases and J 7 bases; bases outside gene matches: 20. Germline values: CDR1 ENHRY, CDR2 SYGVKD.

The table lists this clonotype with a few counts. The V call is TRBV20-1, the J call TRBJ2-5; TRBD2 matches 10 bases. Germline CDR1 and CDR2: DFQATT and SNEGSKA (reference sequence). The V and J ends lost 3 bases and 7 bases, in that order; junction bases with no gene match: 11. The CDR3 extends over 15 amino acids. This CDR3 is CSASGELAGVRTQYF. DNA for the CDR3: TGCAGTGCTAGTGGCGAGCTAGCGGGAGTACGGACCCAGTACTTC.